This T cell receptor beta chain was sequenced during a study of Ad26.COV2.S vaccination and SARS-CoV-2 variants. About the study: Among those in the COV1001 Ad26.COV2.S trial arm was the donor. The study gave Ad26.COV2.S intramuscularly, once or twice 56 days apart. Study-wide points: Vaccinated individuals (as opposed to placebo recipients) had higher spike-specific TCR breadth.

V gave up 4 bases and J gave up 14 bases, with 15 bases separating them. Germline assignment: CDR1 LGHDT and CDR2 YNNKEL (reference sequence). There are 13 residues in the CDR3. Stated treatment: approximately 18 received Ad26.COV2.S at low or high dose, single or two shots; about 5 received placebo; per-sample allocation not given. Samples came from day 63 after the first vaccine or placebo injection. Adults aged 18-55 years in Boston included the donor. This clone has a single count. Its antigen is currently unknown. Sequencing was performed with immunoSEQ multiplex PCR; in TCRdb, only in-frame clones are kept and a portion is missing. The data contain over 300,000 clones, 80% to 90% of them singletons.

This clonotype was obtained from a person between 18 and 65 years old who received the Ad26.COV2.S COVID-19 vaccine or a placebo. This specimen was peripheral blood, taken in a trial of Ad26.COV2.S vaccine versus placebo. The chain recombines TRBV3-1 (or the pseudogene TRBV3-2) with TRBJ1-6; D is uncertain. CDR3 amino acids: CASSRTGGQSLHF. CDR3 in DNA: TGTGCCAGCAGCCGCACCGGAGGGCAGTCCCTCCACTTT.